This entry concerns a single TCR beta chain. This sample is part of a study of blood T cell repertoires in COVID-19. Study background: The study drew acute and convalescent COVID-19 samples from the United States, Italy and Spain. T cells, B-cell-depleted T cells, or PBMCs supplied cDNA or gDNA.

V was trimmed by 4 bases and J by 5 bases, leaving 15 bases between them. The CDR3 spans 15 residues. In germline, CDR1 is MGHRA, CDR2 YSYEKL. Original processing notes: Scientists estimated how many nucleated cells there were by amplifying reference gene primers. TCRdb's table, derived via immunoSEQ multiplex PCR, lists solely in-frame clones and lacks some. For V, J and clone size, that table is used; D and trimming come from the DNA. The sample has under 250,000 clones, more than 75% seen once. Sequenced input: peripheral blood. The TCR originated in a woman aged 40 to 50 with acute or convalescent COVID-19. The chain employs TRBV4-1 and TRBJ2-1; weak D call: TRBD2 (6 bases). The CDR3 is CASSLKGGGNNEQFF. For the CDR3, the DNA is TGCGCCAGCAGCCTCAAGGGTGGAGGGAACAATGAGCAGTTCTTC.